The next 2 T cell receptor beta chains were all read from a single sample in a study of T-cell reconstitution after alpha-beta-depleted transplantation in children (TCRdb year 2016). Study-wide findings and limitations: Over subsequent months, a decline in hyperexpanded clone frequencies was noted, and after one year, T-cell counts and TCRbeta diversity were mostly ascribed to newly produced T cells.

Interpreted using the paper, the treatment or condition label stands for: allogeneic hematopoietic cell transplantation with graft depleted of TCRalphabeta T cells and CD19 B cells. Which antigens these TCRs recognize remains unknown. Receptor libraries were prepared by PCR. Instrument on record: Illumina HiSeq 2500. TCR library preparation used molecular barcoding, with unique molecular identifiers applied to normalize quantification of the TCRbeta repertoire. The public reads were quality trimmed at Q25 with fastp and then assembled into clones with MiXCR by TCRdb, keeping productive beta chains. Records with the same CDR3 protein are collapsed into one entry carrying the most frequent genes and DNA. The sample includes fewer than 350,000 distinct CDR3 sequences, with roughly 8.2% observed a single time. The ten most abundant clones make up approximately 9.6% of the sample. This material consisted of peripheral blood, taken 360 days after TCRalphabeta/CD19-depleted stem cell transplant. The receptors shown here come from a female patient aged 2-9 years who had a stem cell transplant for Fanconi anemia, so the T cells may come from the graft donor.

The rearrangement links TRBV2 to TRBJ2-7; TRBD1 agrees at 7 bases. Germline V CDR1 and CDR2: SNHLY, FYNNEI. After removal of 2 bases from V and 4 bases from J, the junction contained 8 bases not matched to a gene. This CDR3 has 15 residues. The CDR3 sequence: CASSERTGVLYEQYF. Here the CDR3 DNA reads TGTGCCAGCAGTGAAAGGACAGGAGTCCTTTACGAGCAGTACTTC.

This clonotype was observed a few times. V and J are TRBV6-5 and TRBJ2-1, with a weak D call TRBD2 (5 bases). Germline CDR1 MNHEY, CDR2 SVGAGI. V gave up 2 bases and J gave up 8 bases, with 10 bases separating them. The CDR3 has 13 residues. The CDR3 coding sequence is TGTGCCAGCAGTTACGCGGACGGGGATGAGCAGTTCTTC. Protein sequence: CASSYADGDEQFF.